This T cell receptor beta chain is drawn from a study of siplizumab effects on memory and regulatory T cells. Broader study findings: Sequences below about 10^-5 frequency were poorly captured. As a result, only a minor fraction of alloreactive clones mapped to unstimulated subsets.

Trimming shortened V by 3 bases and J by 2 bases, and 12 bases separated the two germline ends. Per germline, CDR1 SGHTA and CDR2 FQGNSA. The CDR3 loop spans 15 amino acids. TCRdb's table, derived via immunoSEQ multiplex PCR, lists solely in-frame clones and lacks some. The sample has approximately 100,000 clones, over 90% seen once; the top ten hold around 13%. This clone has only one observation. Its antigen is not identified. The material sequenced was non-Treg CD4+ T cells sorted from blood. The V call is TRBV7-2, the J call TRBJ2-3, with unresolved D. This TCR derives from a human donor in good health. CDR3 loop: CASSFQTAPTDTQYF. The CDR3 DNA follows: TGTGCCAGCAGCTTCCAAACTGCCCCCACAGATACGCAGTATTTT.